This passage covers 8 T cell receptor beta chains from one sample sequenced in a study of cytomegalovirus exposure and HLA in healthy donors. The PCR employed 60 Vbeta primers together with 13 Jbeta primers. Measured with immunoSEQ multiplex PCR; TCRdb has only the in-frame clones, and not every one. Among 130,000 or so clones listed, over 65% were seen once. Sequencing input: PBMCs. Receptors were obtained from a man between 18 and 29 years old in good health and CMV-seronegative.

The chain uses TRBV5-1 and TRBJ1-2, with 11 nucleotides matching TRBD1. The V gene's germline CDR1 is SGHRS and CDR2 YFSETQ. This CDR3 spans 16 amino acids. J was trimmed by 5 bases and V by 0 bases; bases with no gene match: 6. As DNA, the CDR3 is TGCGCCAGCAGCTTGGAGGACAGGGGGCCCTTATATGGCTACACCTTC. The encoded protein is CASSLEDRGPLYGYTF.

V gene TRBV4-3 combines with J gene TRBJ2-4; 8 nucleotides agree with TRBD1. The germline CDR1 and CDR2 sequences are LGHNA and YSLEER. CDR3 length equals 13 residues. Unmatched junction bases numbered 4, after V lost 2 bases and J lost 10 bases. The CDR3 here is CASSQNRDRIQYF. The CDR3 nucleotides are TGCGCCAGCAGCCAAAACAGGGACAGGATTCAGTACTTC.

This clone has a single count. The CDR3 is CASSLSRTGTDYEQYF. Written as DNA, the CDR3 is TGTGCCAGCAGTTTATCCCGGACAGGGACCGACTACGAGCAGTACTTC. The chain employs TRBV27 and TRBJ2-7; 8 nucleotides align to TRBD1. CDR1 is MNHEY, CDR2 SMNVEV, per germline (reference sequence). Trimming at V came to 0 bases and at J to 3 bases, leaving 7 bases not matched to a gene. The CDR3 consists of 16 residues.

The V call is TRBV11-3, the J call TRBJ2-6, with 14 bases identical to TRBD2. There are 20 residues in the CDR3. Trimming at V came to 5 bases and at J to 0 bases, leaving 9 bases not matched to a gene. In germline, CDR1 is SGHNT, CDR2 YENEEA. For the CDR3, the DNA is TGTGCCAGCAGCCCGAGGACTAGCGGGGGGTTAAGCTCTGGGGCCAACGTCCTGACTTTC. This sequence encodes CASSPRTSGGLSSGANVLTF.

This rearrangement joins TRBV6-1 to TRBJ1-2; 9 bases agree with TRBD1. Trimming at V came to 4 bases and at J to 7 bases, leaving 4 bases not matched to a gene. Germline assignment: CDR1 MNHNS and CDR2 SASEGT. There are 13 residues in the CDR3. The CDR3 spells CASSVQGAGGYTF. The CDR3 DNA follows: TGTGCCAGCAGTGTACAGGGGGCAGGTGGCTACACCTTC.

This sequence joins TRBV10-3 and TRBJ1-4; a possible D gene is TRBD1 (6 bases). This CDR3 is built from 14 residues. V was shortened by 5 bases and J by 6 bases, with 13 bases between the two germline ends. Per the germline V gene, CDR1 is ENHRY and CDR2 is SYGVKD. The CDR3, as DNA: TGTGCCATCAGTCCGGGGGGGGCGGATGAAAAACTGTTTTTT. It specifies CAISPGGADEKLFF.

Comments on this clone: The same CDR3 is also encoded by other DNA sequences in this sample. This chain connects TRBV5-1 to TRBJ2-1; 12 bases map to TRBD2. Germline CDR1 and CDR2: SGHRS and YFSETQ. The CDR3 contains 15 residues. Trimming at V came to 4 bases and at J to 8 bases, leaving 7 bases not matched to a gene. The CDR3 DNA is TGCGCCAGCAGCCTCACTAGCGGGGGGATGCATGAGCAGTTCTTC. Translated, it gives CASSLTSGGMHEQFF.

The J gene is TRBJ2-1, the V gene TRBV6-5; 9 bases line up with TRBD1. Germline assignment: CDR1 MNHEY and CDR2 SVGAGI. This CDR3 is 15 amino acids long. Trimming took 2 bases from V and 7 from J; bases not matched to a gene: 6. The CDR3 protein is CASSYTSTGGNEQFF. CDR3 coding DNA: TGTGCCAGCAGTTACACTTCGACAGGGGGGAATGAGCAGTTCTTC.